This TCR beta chain was profiled in a study of T cell changes during pregnancy in multiple sclerosis. This CDR3 is built from 16 residues. Germline V gene data show CDR1 as MRHNA and CDR2 as SNTAGT. Trimming shortened V by 0 bases and J by 2 bases, and 13 bases separated the two germline ends. Profiling relied on immunoSEQ multiplex PCR, and the TCRdb table lists in-frame clones only, not all of them. This table has around 80,000 clones, around 90% appearing once. The gene calls are TRBV6-4 and TRBJ1-2, with D unresolved. The sequencing here drew on peripheral blood, taken before pregnancy. This receptor was taken from a female donor with multiple sclerosis, enrolled in a pregnancy study. CDR3: CASSDSFSGANYGYTF. The CDR3 coding sequence is TGTGCCAGCAGTGACTCGTTTTCGGGAGCGAACTATGGCTACACCTTC.